The 10 T cell receptor beta chains reported below all come from one sample, sequenced in a study of blood T cell repertoires in COVID-19. Libraries were prepared by immunoSEQ multiplex PCR; TCRdb keeps only in-frame clonotypes and omits some of them. The sample lists roughly 190,000 clones, more than 60% occurring once. Sequencing was done on a sample of peripheral blood. These receptors all stem from a woman in her fifties or sixties with acute or convalescent COVID-19.

The chain is built from TRBV28 and TRBJ2-2, with D perhaps matching TRBD2 (6 bases). The CDR3 has 15 amino acids. The germline V and J ends were trimmed by 6 bases and 6 bases, with 17 bases remaining between them. Germline assignment: CDR1 MDHEN and CDR2 SYDVKM. CDR3 loop: CASRGLASGSGELFF. The CDR3 region has the DNA TGTGCCAGCAGGGGACTGGCATCGGGATCCGGGGAGCTGTTTTTT. Combining the CDR3 with reference TRBV28 and TRBJ2-2 gives the whole variable domain DVKVTQSSRYLVKRTGEKVFLECVQDMDHENMFWYRQDPGLGLRLIYFSYDVKMKEKGDIPEGYSVSREKKERFSLILESASTNQTSMYLCASRGLASGSGELFFGEGSRLTVL.

The chain has TRBV7-8 and TRBJ1-4, with 9 positions matching TRBD1. Germline V gene data show CDR1 as SGHVS and CDR2 as FQNEAQ. The CDR3 extends over 14 amino acids. V was pared by 1 base and J by 7 bases, with 1 base of the junction left unmatched. CDR3 residues: CASSLGQGGEKLFF. The CDR3 DNA reads as TGTGCCAGCAGCTTAGGACAGGGGGGTGAAAAACTGTTTTTT.

This clone was observed once. The chain recombines TRBV30 with TRBJ1-1; the D is unclear. The CDR3 loop spans 12 amino acids. CDR1 and CDR2 from the germline V gene are GTSNPN and SVGIG (reference sequence). V was pared by 3 bases and J by 2 bases, with 7 bases between. The CDR3 DNA is TGTGCCTGGAGCCCATTTAACACTGAAGCTTTCTTT. Translated, it gives CAWSPFNTEAFF.

The chain combines TRBV27 with TRBJ1-5; D remains ambiguous. Trimming shortened V by 2 bases and J by 4 bases, and 9 bases separated the two germline ends. Germline CDR1 reads MNHEY; CDR2 reads SMNVEV (reference sequence). This CDR3 has 14 amino acids. CDR3 bases: TGTGCCAGCAGTTTAAATGGGCCTAATCAGCCCCAGCATTTT. Translating gives CASSLNGPNQPQHF.

This clone was seen just once. This rearrangement joins TRBV11-2 to TRBJ1-3; D gene unclear. CDR3 length: 13 residues. CDR1 and CDR2 from the germline V gene are SGHAT and FQNNGV. The ends were cut back, 6 bases at V and 4 bases at J, with 10 bases in the middle. The CDR3 coding sequence is TGTGCCAGCAGTCCATACACGGGAAACACCATATATTTT. This translates into CASSPYTGNTIYF.

The J gene is TRBJ2-7, the V gene TRBV28, with 7 nucleotides matching TRBD2. Trimming took 8 bases from V and 6 from J; bases not matched to a gene: 13. CDR1 and CDR2 from the germline V gene are MDHEN and SYDVKM. The CDR3 is 14 residues long. This CDR3 reads CASRTGRVTTEQYF. The CDR3 DNA reads TGTGCCAGCCGAACGGGGAGGGTTACAACCGAGCAGTACTTC.

The V gene is TRBV14, the J gene TRBJ2-3, with D perhaps TRBD1 (5 bases). The CDR3 consists of 14 residues. V was cut by 4 bases and J by 4 bases, with 12 bases left in between. CDR1 is SGHDN, CDR2 FVKESK, per germline. In DNA, the CDR3 is TGTGCCAGCAGCCCGACAGTGCTGGCAGATACGCAGTATTTT. This encodes CASSPTVLADTQYF.

The gene calls are TRBV15 and TRBJ2-5, with D perhaps matching TRBD2 (6 bases). In germline, CDR1 is LNHNV, CDR2 YYDKDF (reference sequence). The CDR3 is 14 residues long. V was trimmed by 4 bases and J by 3 bases, leaving 12 bases between them. The CDR3 reads CATSKGGSEETQYF. In nucleotides, the CDR3 is TGTGCCACCAGCAAAGGAGGGTCGGAAGAGACCCAGTACTTC.

Points on this clone: This same CDR3 is encoded by further DNA sequences in the sample. J is TRBJ1-6 and V is TRBV19; D is unresolved. V shed 3 bases and J shed 8 bases, with 11 bases lying between them. The length of the CDR3 is 14 residues. Germline CDR1 is LNHDA and CDR2 is SQIVND (reference sequence). The chain's CDR3 is CASSIRTRDSPLHF. CDR3 DNA sequence: TGTGCCAGTAGTATCCGGACTAGGGATTCACCCCTCCACTTT.

This chain connects TRBV6-6 to TRBJ2-7; 7 bases are a match to TRBD2. CDR3 length: 13 amino acids. In germline, CDR1 is MNHNY, CDR2 SVGAGI (reference sequence). With V trimmed by 2 bases and J by 4 bases, 2 bases remained unmatched. The CDR3 loop reads CASSYGGDYEQYF. The CDR3 DNA sequence: TGTGCCAGCAGTTACGGGGGGGATTACGAGCAGTACTTC.